These T cell receptor beta chains were read from a single sample in a study of cytomegalovirus exposure and HLA in healthy donors. Here immunoSEQ multiplex PCR was the method, and the copy in TCRdb shows in-frame clones only, minus some. The table lists 150,000 to 200,000 clones, around four fifths of them singletons, with about 0.98% in the top ten. Sequencing used PBMCs. These receptors originate from a girl aged 2 to 10 in good health and CMV-seropositive. CDR3s include the opening cysteine and the closing phenylalanine or tryptophan. A D gene is named only where the DNA matches it firmly. Not every row has a clone size; where given, it reads once, few, many or a size class.

J gene: TRBJ1-1; D gene: TRBD1; V gene: TRBV29-1; clone size: .; CDR3 DNA: TGCAGCGTGGGACCGCGGACAGGGATCACTGAAGCTTTCTTT; CDR3 protein: CSVGPRTGITEAFF
J gene: TRBJ1-4; D gene: .; V gene: TRBV11-2; clone size: .; CDR3 DNA: TGTGCCAGCAGCTTAGATCGTAGCAGTCGGAAACTGTTTTTT; CDR3 protein: CASSLDRSSRKLFF
J gene: TRBJ1-4; D gene: TRBD1; V gene: TRBV7-9; clone size: .; CDR3 DNA: TGTGCCAGCAGCTTATTGGGACAGGGCACCCTCGGTACGCGAGAAAAACTGTTTTTT; CDR3 protein: CASSLLGQGTLGTREKLFF
J gene: TRBJ2-5; D gene: .; V gene: TRBV7-3; clone size: .; CDR3 DNA: TGTGCCAGCAGCGCAGGGGGGACGGCGAAGTACTTC; CDR3 protein: CASSAGGTAKYF
J gene: TRBJ2-7; D gene: TRBD2; V gene: TRBV2; clone size: .; CDR3 DNA: TGTGCCAGCAGGCGACTAGCGGGAGATTCCTACGAGCAGTACTTC; CDR3 protein: CASRRLAGDSYEQYF
J gene: TRBJ1-1; D gene: .; V gene: TRBV18; clone size: few; CDR3 DNA: TGTGCCAGCTCACCACTTGTATCGACAGCGAACACTGAAGCTTTCTTT; CDR3 protein: CASSPLVSTANTEAFF
J gene: TRBJ1-2; D gene: .; V gene: TRBV29-1; clone size: .; CDR3 DNA: TGCAGCGTGACCCAGGTCTGGGGGCGAGCTAACTATGGCTACACCTTC; CDR3 protein: CSVTQVWGRANYGYTF
J gene: TRBJ2-3; D gene: TRBD2; V gene: TRBV4-2; clone size: once; CDR3 DNA: TGTGCCAGCAGCCACAAGGGACTAGCGGGGCCGAGCACAGATACGCAGTATTTT; CDR3 protein: CASSHKGLAGPSTDTQYF
J gene: TRBJ2-7; D gene: TRBD1; V gene: TRBV30; clone size: .; CDR3 DNA: TGTGCCTGGGGACCGGGACAGGGCGCTTACGAGCAGTACTTC; CDR3 protein: CAWGPGQGAYEQYF
J gene: TRBJ1-2; D gene: TRBD1; V gene: TRBV6-1; clone size: .; CDR3 DNA: TGTGCCAGCATCCGACAGGGGTCTAACTATGGCTACACCTTC; CDR3 protein: CASIRQGSNYGYTF
J gene: TRBJ1-4; D gene: .; V gene: TRBV30; clone size: .; CDR3 DNA: TGTGCCTGGGACGAGACAGGAGGAGGAGAAAAACTGTTTTTT; CDR3 protein: CAWDETGGGEKLFF
J gene: TRBJ2-1; D gene: .; V gene: TRBV15; clone size: .; CDR3 DNA: TGTGCCACCAGCAGCGACAGGTACTACAATGAGCAGTTCTTC; CDR3 protein: CATSSDRYYNEQFF
J gene: TRBJ1-5; D gene: .; V gene: TRBV29-1; clone size: .; CDR3 DNA: TGCAGCGTTGCGGGGGATCCGAATCAGCCCCAGCATTTT; CDR3 protein: CSVAGDPNQPQHF
J gene: TRBJ2-5; D gene: .; V gene: TRBV4-2; clone size: .; CDR3 DNA: TGTGCCAGCAGCCAAGGGTATCCGGACAGTCCGGAGACCCAGTACTTC; CDR3 protein: CASSQGYPDSPETQYF
J gene: TRBJ1-1; D gene: TRBD1; V gene: TRBV14; clone size: .; CDR3 DNA: TGTGCCAGCAGCCGCCTAAGACAGGGCTATAGTACTGAAGCTTTCTTT; CDR3 protein: CASSRLRQGYSTEAFF
J gene: TRBJ2-3; D gene: TRBD2; V gene: TRBV5-4; clone size: .; CDR3 DNA: TGTGCCAGCAGCGCCACTAGCGACAGCACAGATACGCAGTATTTT; CDR3 protein: CASSATSDSTDTQYF
J gene: TRBJ2-1; D gene: .; V gene: TRBV2; clone size: .; CDR3 DNA: TGTGCCAGCACGGGGGTTCAAAGCGATGAGCAGTTCTTC; CDR3 protein: CASTGVQSDEQFF
J gene: TRBJ2-2; D gene: .; V gene: TRBV5-5; clone size: few; CDR3 DNA: TGTGCCAGCAGCTCCGACAGGTTCAACACCGGGGAGCTGTTTTTT; CDR3 protein: CASSSDRFNTGELFF
J gene: TRBJ2-5; D gene: TRBD1; V gene: TRBV5-8; clone size: .; CDR3 DNA: TGTGCCAGCTTACGACAGGGACGGGAGACCCAGTACTTC; CDR3 protein: CASLRQGRETQYF
J gene: TRBJ1-1; D gene: .; V gene: TRBV4-1; clone size: .; CDR3 DNA: TGCGCCAGCAGCCAAATCCTGACAGGCATGAACACTGAAGCTTTCTTT; CDR3 protein: CASSQILTGMNTEAFF
J gene: TRBJ2-6; D gene: .; V gene: TRBV10-3; clone size: .; CDR3 DNA: TGTGCCATCAGTGATCTTAGCCGTCGGGCCAACGTCCTGACTTTC; CDR3 protein: CAISDLSRRANVLTF
J gene: TRBJ2-3; D gene: .; V gene: TRBV14; clone size: .; CDR3 DNA: TGTGCCAGCAGCCAGGGCCGGGGGATTTTGGGTACGCAGTATTTT; CDR3 protein: CASSQGRGILGTQYF
J gene: TRBJ2-2; D gene: .; V gene: TRBV6-5; clone size: .; CDR3 DNA: TGTGCCAGCAGTTACCTCCCTTCTTCGAACACCGGGGAGCTGTTTTTT; CDR3 protein: CASSYLPSSNTGELFF
J gene: TRBJ2-2; D gene: .; V gene: TRBV19; clone size: .; CDR3 DNA: TGTGCCAGTAACCACAACGGGGGTAACACCGGGGAGCTGTTTTTT; CDR3 protein: CASNHNGGNTGELFF
J gene: TRBJ1-4; D gene: .; V gene: TRBV4-2; clone size: few; CDR3 DNA: TGTGCCAGCAGCCGTCTTGACGGAGGCCCAGGAGAACTGTTTTTT; CDR3 protein: CASSRLDGGPGELFF
J gene: TRBJ1-4; D gene: TRBD1; V gene: TRBV9; clone size: .; CDR3 DNA: TGTGCCAGCAGCGTGACAGGGATGGGCGAAAAACTGTTTTTT; CDR3 protein: CASSVTGMGEKLFF
J gene: TRBJ2-7; D gene: .; V gene: TRBV7-3; clone size: few; CDR3 DNA: TGTGCCAGCAGCTTACCAGGGACCTACGAGCAGTACTTC; CDR3 protein: CASSLPGTYEQYF
J gene: TRBJ1-5; D gene: .; V gene: TRBV6-1; clone size: many; CDR3 DNA: TGTGCCAGCAGTGACAGGGAAAATCAGCCCCAGCATTTT; CDR3 protein: CASSDRENQPQHF
J gene: TRBJ2-3; D gene: .; V gene: TRBV5-6; clone size: .; CDR3 DNA: TGTGCCAGCAGCTTGGGCCTTCAGGCAGATACGCAGTATTTT; CDR3 protein: CASSLGLQADTQYF
J gene: TRBJ2-3; D gene: TRBD2; V gene: TRBV12-5; clone size: .; CDR3 DNA: TGTGCTAGTGGCCGCGGGACTAGCGGCGATACGCAGTATTTT; CDR3 protein: CASGRGTSGDTQYF
J gene: TRBJ2-7; D gene: TRBD1; V gene: TRBV9; clone size: .; CDR3 DNA: TGTGCCAGCAGCGTGGGACAGGGGGCCCCCTACGAGCAGTACTTC; CDR3 protein: CASSVGQGAPYEQYF
J gene: TRBJ2-3; D gene: .; V gene: TRBV6-4; clone size: few; CDR3 DNA: TGTGCCAGCAGTGAGATCGGCGGAGGAACAGATACGCAGTATTTT; CDR3 protein: CASSEIGGGTDTQYF
J gene: TRBJ2-2; D gene: TRBD2; V gene: TRBV4-1; clone size: .; CDR3 DNA: TGCGCCAGCAGCCGGGGACTAGCGGGAGGGTGGAACACCGGGGAGCTGTTTTTT; CDR3 protein: CASSRGLAGGWNTGELFF
J gene: TRBJ2-7; D gene: TRBD2; V gene: TRBV5-1; clone size: .; CDR3 DNA: TGCGCCAGCAGCCCCGGGACTAGCGGGATCTACGAGCAGTACTTC; CDR3 protein: CASSPGTSGIYEQYF
J gene: TRBJ1-1; D gene: .; V gene: TRBV5-4; clone size: .; CDR3 DNA: TGTGCCAGCAGCTTGGTGTCCCAGGAGGACACTGAAGCTTTCTTT; CDR3 protein: CASSLVSQEDTEAFF
J gene: TRBJ2-1; D gene: TRBD1; V gene: TRBV19; clone size: .; CDR3 DNA: TGTGCCAGTAGTATAGACGGACAGGGACCAAACAATGAGCAGTTCTTC; CDR3 protein: CASSIDGQGPNNEQFF
J gene: TRBJ1-5; D gene: TRBD1; V gene: TRBV30; clone size: .; CDR3 DNA: TGTGCCTGGAGTGGGGTACAGGGGACCTACAATCAGCCCCAGCATTTT; CDR3 protein: CAWSGVQGTYNQPQHF
J gene: TRBJ2-1; D gene: TRBD1; V gene: TRBV30; clone size: .; CDR3 DNA: TGTGCCTGGAGCAGACAGGGTCGTTACAATGAGCAGTTCTTC; CDR3 protein: CAWSRQGRYNEQFF
J gene: TRBJ2-3; D gene: .; V gene: TRBV11-3; clone size: .; CDR3 DNA: TGTGCCAGCAGCTTGAGCACGGGCACAGATACGCAGTATTTT; CDR3 protein: CASSLSTGTDTQYF
J gene: TRBJ1-5; D gene: .; V gene: TRBV28; clone size: .; CDR3 DNA: TGTGCCAGCAGTTTCTCTCAAAGACAGTATAGCAATCAGCCCCAGCATTTT; CDR3 protein: CASSFSQRQYSNQPQHF
J gene: TRBJ2-5; D gene: .; V gene: TRBV10-1; clone size: .; CDR3 DNA: TGCGCCAGCAGTGATTCAGGGCTCGGGTCTATGGAGACCCAGTACTTC; CDR3 protein: CASSDSGLGSMETQYF
J gene: TRBJ2-1; D gene: TRBD2; V gene: TRBV15; clone size: few; CDR3 DNA: TGTGCCACCAGCCCCGGGACTAGCATCTACAATGAGCAGTTCTTC; CDR3 protein: CATSPGTSIYNEQFF
J gene: TRBJ1-3; D gene: .; V gene: TRBV30; clone size: once; CDR3 DNA: TGTGCCTGGGCGGGGGGAACAGGAAACACCATATATTTT; CDR3 protein: CAWAGGTGNTIYF
J gene: TRBJ1-2; D gene: TRBD1; V gene: TRBV6-1; clone size: .; CDR3 DNA: TGTGCCAGCAGTGATTTTAGACAGGGATATGGCTACACCTTC; CDR3 protein: CASSDFRQGYGYTF